This T cell receptor (beta chain) was identified during a study of CD8+ T cells in alopecia areata. Broader study findings: Lesional scalp, especially alopecia totalis/universalis, showed higher clonality than normal scalp.

Concerning this clone: Its antigen is as yet unknown.

The CDR3 is 14 residues long. Per germline, CDR1 MNHEY and CDR2 SVGAGI. RNA was extracted and reverse transcribed into cDNA as the sequencing template. This table comes from immunoSEQ multiplex PCR, and its TCRdb copy is limited to in-frame clones, with some not included. The profile shows 150,000 or so clones, more than 75% of them singletons. This specimen was CD8+ T cells sorted from blood, taken at week 0. This TCR was recovered from a human donor with alopecia areata. This chain links TRBV6-5 with TRBJ2-5; 8 nucleotides match TRBD2. The better agreement between TRBJ2-7 and the DNA end casts doubt on the J call. The CDR3 DNA is TGTGCCAGCAGTTACAGCGGGAGCTCCTACGAGCAGTACTTC. Protein sequence: CASSYSGSSYEQYF.